A single sample is the source of the 21 T cell receptor beta chains below, sequenced in a study of blood T cell repertoires in COVID-19. Method: immunoSEQ multiplex PCR; TCRdb's copy keeps in-frame clones and lacks some. The data show around 340,000 clones, around 88% seen once. Input material: peripheral blood. Every receptor here comes from a woman aged 55-70 years with COVID-19, enrolled during active disease.

The rearrangement joins TRBV11-3 to TRBJ1-1; no reliable D call. The germline V gene encodes CDR1 SGHNT and CDR2 YENEEA. Deletions cut 1 base from V and 0 bases from J, with 6 bases between. This CDR3 is 14 amino acids long. The CDR3 reads CASSLVTMNTEAFF. The CDR3 bases are TGTGCCAGCAGCTTAGTAACAATGAACACTGAAGCTTTCTTT.

This chain joins TRBV5-1 and TRBJ2-7; 7 bases line up with TRBD1. J lost 2 bases, V lost 2 bases, and 7 bases had no gene match. Germline loops: CDR1 SGHRS, CDR2 YFSETQ. The CDR3 contains 15 residues. For the CDR3, the DNA is TGCGCCAGCAGCTTTGACGCGACAGGGCCCTACGAGCAGTACTTC. This encodes CASSFDATGPYEQYF.

This clone was seen once. V and J are TRBV2 and TRBJ1-2, with D possibly being TRBD1 (6 bases). The CDR3 runs to 17 residues. Germline V gene lookup returns CDR1 SNHLY and CDR2 FYNNEI. V lost 1 base, J lost 0 bases, and 15 bases lay in between. Here the CDR3 reads CASSEEGTTGSNYGYTF. The DNA of the CDR3 is TGTGCCAGCAGTGAAGAGGGAACGACAGGATCTAACTATGGCTACACCTTC.

The rearrangement links TRBV4-1 to TRBJ1-1; D not certain. Germline values: CDR1 MGHRA, CDR2 YSYEKL. This CDR3 contains 12 residues. Trimming stripped 4 bases from V and 1 base from J, with 4 bases between. The chain's CDR3 is CASSRQNTEAFF. CDR3 sequence (DNA): TGCGCCAGCAGCCGACAGAACACTGAAGCTTTCTTT.

The rearrangement joins TRBV29-1 to TRBJ2-3, with TRBD2 matching 9 bases. From germline, CDR1 is SQVTM and CDR2 ANQGSEA. The ends lost 3 bases at V and 5 bases at J; junction bases unmatched: 12. The CDR3 spans 16 residues. The CDR3 sequence is CSVESWRGGIRDTQYF. The CDR3 coding sequence is TGCAGCGTTGAGTCCTGGCGGGGGGGAATTCGAGATACGCAGTATTTT.

The rearrangement links TRBV27 to TRBJ1-5; D remains unclear. Germline V CDR1 and CDR2: MNHEY, SMNVEV (reference sequence). Trimming took 3 bases from V and 0 from J, leaving 6 bases between them. This CDR3 region has 14 residues. CDR3 in DNA: TGTGCCAGCAGTTTCAGTTATAGCAATCAGCCCCAGCATTTT. Protein product: CASSFSYSNQPQHF.

This clone was seen a few times. This same CDR3 is encoded by further DNA sequences in the sample. J is TRBJ1-6 and V is TRBV5-4; D unresolved. The CDR3 totals 13 residues. The V gene's germline CDR1 is SGHNT and CDR2 YYREEE (reference sequence). V was trimmed by 1 base and J by 7 bases, leaving 6 bases between them. The CDR3, as DNA: TGTGCCAGCAGCTTGAACAGCAATTCACCCCTCCACTTT. It yields the protein CASSLNSNSPLHF.

The V gene is TRBV12-5, the J gene TRBJ1-4, with D perhaps TRBD1 (6 bases). The germline gives CDR1 LGHNT, CDR2 FRNRAP. The CDR3 has 17 residues. The V gene lost 1 base and the J gene lost 7 bases, with 19 bases spanning the gap. The CDR3 here is CASGLGTGTAAVEKLFF. For the CDR3, the DNA is TGTGCTAGTGGTTTGGGAACAGGGACGGCGGCGGTTGAAAAACTGTTTTTT.

This chain joins TRBV25-1 and TRBJ2-3, with 8 positions matching TRBD1. CDR3 length: 14 residues. The germline V gene has CDR1 MGHDK and CDR2 SYGVNS. V trimming: 8 bases; J trimming: 5 bases; junction bases outside the gene matches: 9. The chain's CDR3 is CASERQGTGDTQYF. The CDR3 DNA reads as TGTGCCAGCGAACGACAGGGGACGGGAGATACGCAGTATTTT.

The chain links TRBV5-1 to TRBJ2-5; D gene ambiguous. V shed 4 bases and J shed 2 bases, with 9 bases lying between them. Germline CDR1 SGHRS, CDR2 YFSETQ. The CDR3 covers 13 residues. CDR3 DNA sequence: TGCGCCAGCAGCCGCGGCTATCAAGAGACCCAGTACTTC. It is translated as CASSRGYQETQYF. Based on the CDR3 plus reference TRBV5-1 and TRBJ2-5, the full variable domain is KAGVTQTPRYLIKTRGQQVTLSCSPISGHRSVSWYQQTPGQGLQFLFEYFSETQRNKGNFPGRFSGRQFSNSRSEMNVSTLELGDSALYLCASSRGYQETQYFGPGTRLLVL.

V gene TRBV25-1 combines with J gene TRBJ1-1; perhaps TRBD1 as D (5 bases). This CDR3 has 14 amino acids. CDR1 and CDR2 from the germline V gene are MGHDK and SYGVNS. V was cut by 4 bases and J by 4 bases, with 13 bases left in between. The CDR3 loop reads CASSVNHQGTEAFF. The CDR3 DNA sequence: TGTGCCAGCAGTGTCAATCATCAGGGCACTGAAGCTTTCTTT. Together with reference TRBV25-1 and TRBJ1-1, the CDR3 gives the full variable domain: EADIYQTPRYLVIGTGKKITLECSQTMGHDKMYWYQQDPGMELHLIHYSYGVNSTEKGDLSSESTVSRIRTEHFPLTLESARPSHTSQYLCASSVNHQGTEAFFGQGTRLTVV.

V usage is TRBV3-1 (or the pseudogene TRBV3-2) and J usage is TRBJ2-7, with D perhaps TRBD1 (6 bases). The germline V gene encodes CDR1 LGHDT and CDR2 YNNKEL (reference sequence). There are 11 residues in the CDR3. Trimming cost V 11 bases and J 2 bases, with 10 bases left between them. DNA of the CDR3: TGTGCCTGTGGACAGACCTACGAGCAGTACTTC. Translated, it gives CACGQTYEQYF.

The V gene is TRBV19, the J gene TRBJ1-1; a weak D match, TRBD1 (5 bases). Germline assignment: CDR1 LNHDA and CDR2 SQIVND (reference sequence). V was trimmed by 7 bases and J by 0 bases, leaving 21 bases between them. This CDR3 has 17 amino acids. CDR3 amino acids: CASTPPLWRGMNTEAFF. The CDR3 DNA reads TGTGCCAGTACTCCACCCCTTTGGCGGGGGATGAACACTGAAGCTTTCTTT.

The V gene is TRBV18, the J gene TRBJ1-5; a possible D gene is TRBD1 (6 bases). V dropped 8 bases and J dropped 1 base, with 24 bases sitting between them. CDR1 and CDR2 from the germline V gene are KGHSH and LQKENI. The CDR3 loop spans 18 amino acids. The CDR3 protein is CASTQKAGTYNSNQPQHF. In DNA form, the CDR3 reads TGTGCCAGCACACAAAAAGCCGGGACATATAACAGCAATCAGCCCCAGCATTTT.

The chain is built from TRBV5-1 and TRBJ1-1; D is unresolved. The V gene lost 2 bases and the J gene lost 1 base, with 6 bases spanning the gap. This CDR3 comprises 13 residues. The germline V gene has CDR1 SGHRS and CDR2 YFSETQ. As DNA, the CDR3 is TGCGCCAGCAGCTTCTTAGAGAACACTGAAGCTTTCTTT. Protein sequence: CASSFLENTEAFF.

The J gene is TRBJ1-5, the V gene TRBV12-3 or TRBV12-4; unclear D gene. CDR3 size: 13 residues. V lost 3 bases to trimming and J lost 9 bases, with 12 bases between them. CDR3 region: CASSLGSSGPQHF. CDR3 nucleotides: TGTGCCAGCAGTTTGGGCTCGAGCGGGCCCCAGCATTTT.

The chain carries TRBV28 and TRBJ2-1; tentative D call: TRBD1 (5 bases). Germline lookup yields CDR1 MDHEN and CDR2 SYDVKM. The CDR3 consists of 14 residues. Trimming stripped 6 bases from V and 4 bases from J, with 13 bases between. The CDR3 here is CASRRQGWYNEQFF. For the CDR3, the DNA is TGTGCCAGCAGGAGGCAGGGATGGTACAATGAGCAGTTCTTC.

V usage is TRBV30 and J usage is TRBJ1-1; perhaps TRBD1 as D (5 bases). V was pared by 2 bases and J by 5 bases, with 12 bases between. The CDR3 extends over 13 amino acids. Germline CDR1 GTSNPN, CDR2 SVGIG (reference sequence). The CDR3 loop is CAWSTRGGTEAFF. The CDR3 DNA follows: TGTGCCTGGAGTACCCGGGGGGGGACTGAAGCTTTCTTT.

In its sample, this clone was seen once. The rearrangement links TRBV6-2 or TRBV6-3 to TRBJ2-7; TRBD1 aligns across 11 bases. The germline CDR1 and CDR2 sequences are MNHEY and SVGEGT. The CDR3 length is 14 residues. With V trimmed by 5 bases and J by 4 bases, 4 bases remained unmatched. The CDR3 nucleotides are TGTGCCAGCAGTATCGGACAGGGGGCTTACGAGCAGTACTTC. Its translation: CASSIGQGAYEQYF.

The rearrangement links TRBV30 to TRBJ2-2, with D possibly TRBD1 on 6 matching bases. The germline V and J ends were trimmed by 0 bases and 6 bases, with 14 bases remaining between them. CDR1 is GTSNPN, CDR2 SVGIG, per germline (reference sequence). This CDR3 contains 15 residues. CDR3 bases: TGTGCCTGGAGTGTAGGTAGTACAGGGTCCGGGGAGCTGTTTTTT. It codes for CAWSVGSTGSGELFF.

This sequence joins TRBV6-1 and TRBJ1-4; the D gene is possibly TRBD1 (5 bases). CDR1 is MNHNS and CDR2 is SASEGT in the germline V gene. V was cut by 1 base and J by 0 bases, with 24 bases left in between. The CDR3 runs to 21 residues. Here the CDR3 reads CASSEGFVGLTPGATNEKLFF. CDR3 nucleotides: TGTGCCAGCAGTGAAGGGTTTGTAGGCCTGACCCCGGGGGCAACTAATGAAAAACTGTTTTTT.